This is a list of T cell receptor beta chains from one sample in a study of blood T cells in healthy people across ages. TCRdb redid the calling of the 5' RACE reads with MiXCR, one entry per CDR3 protein. This table has 800,000 to 950,000 distinct CDR3 sequences, about 29% appearing once. The sample was also reused in another study, on T cells of mothers and their children.

Sequenced input: blood. These receptors were collected from a woman between 40 and 55 years old in good health. CDR3s include the opening cysteine and the closing phenylalanine or tryptophan. Fields, in order: clone size, J gene, CDR3 length, V gene, D gene, CDR3 protein, CDR3 DNA. The D gene is left open where the match is weak. Only some rows state a clone size, as once, few, many or a class for expanded clones.

clone_size: -; j_call: TRBJ1-1; cdr3_length: 15; v_call: TRBV5-1; d_call: -; cdr3_aa: CASSSTTAGATEAFF; cdr3_nt: TGCGCCAGCAGCTCCACGACCGCAGGGGCCACTGAAGCTTTCTTT
clone_size: -; j_call: TRBJ2-1; cdr3_length: 16; v_call: TRBV5-1; d_call: TRBD2; cdr3_aa: CASSWRGAGTYNEQFF; cdr3_nt: TGCGCCAGCAGCTGGCGAGGAGCGGGGACCTACAATGAGCAGTTCTTC
clone_size: few; j_call: TRBJ1-1; cdr3_length: 13; v_call: TRBV11-2; d_call: -; cdr3_aa: CASSTSTRSEAFF; cdr3_nt: TGTGCCAGCAGCACATCGACCCGGTCTGAAGCTTTCTTT
clone_size: few; j_call: TRBJ2-6; cdr3_length: 16; v_call: TRBV28; d_call: -; cdr3_aa: CASSSRVFSGANVLTF; cdr3_nt: TGTGCCAGCAGTTCGAGGGTTTTTTCTGGGGCCAACGTCCTGACTTTC
clone_size: -; j_call: TRBJ2-3; cdr3_length: 16; v_call: TRBV9; d_call: TRBD2; cdr3_aa: CASSVEFGGITDTQYF; cdr3_nt: TGTGCCAGCAGCGTAGAATTCGGGGGGATCACAGATACGCAGTATTTT
clone_size: many; j_call: TRBJ1-1; cdr3_length: 14; v_call: TRBV29-1; d_call: -; cdr3_aa: CSVTPGGVNTEAFF; cdr3_nt: TGCAGCGTCACACCGGGAGGGGTCAACACTGAAGCTTTCTTT
clone_size: medium-sized; j_call: TRBJ2-7; cdr3_length: 11; v_call: TRBV7-2; d_call: -; cdr3_aa: CASSEKYEQYF; cdr3_nt: TGTGCCAGCAGCGAGAAATACGAGCAGTACTTC
clone_size: few; j_call: TRBJ2-1; cdr3_length: 16; v_call: TRBV5-1; d_call: -; cdr3_aa: CASSLAVGVPYNEQFF; cdr3_nt: TGCGCCAGCAGCTTGGCCGTAGGGGTACCCTACAATGAGCAGTTCTTC
clone_size: few; j_call: TRBJ2-5; cdr3_length: 13; v_call: TRBV20-1; d_call: TRBD2; cdr3_aa: CSATSGGWETQYF; cdr3_nt: TGCAGTGCTACTAGCGGGGGCTGGGAGACCCAGTACTTC
clone_size: few; j_call: TRBJ2-3; cdr3_length: 15; v_call: TRBV7-9; d_call: TRBD2; cdr3_aa: CASSLWTSGTDTQYF; cdr3_nt: TGTGCCAGCAGCTTATGGACTAGCGGCACAGATACGCAGTATTTT
clone_size: -; j_call: TRBJ2-1; cdr3_length: 14; v_call: TRBV29-1; d_call: TRBD2; cdr3_aa: CSVYRGRGDNEQFF; cdr3_nt: TGCAGCGTGTACCGGGGCCGGGGGGACAATGAGCAGTTCTTC
clone_size: few; j_call: TRBJ2-3; cdr3_length: 16; v_call: TRBV20-1; d_call: -; cdr3_aa: CSARDYRRNQGDTQYF; cdr3_nt: TGCAGTGCTAGAGATTATCGTCGGAACCAGGGAGATACGCAGTATTTT
clone_size: -; j_call: TRBJ2-1; cdr3_length: 15; v_call: TRBV7-3; d_call: -; cdr3_aa: CASSLAGPTYSEQFF; cdr3_nt: TGTGCCAGCAGCTTGGCGGGGCCGACCTACAGTGAGCAGTTCTTC
clone_size: -; j_call: TRBJ1-2; cdr3_length: 16; v_call: TRBV3-1; d_call: TRBD1; cdr3_aa: CASSPGTAATPYGYTF; cdr3_nt: TGTGCCAGCAGCCCGGGGACAGCCGCGACCCCCTATGGCTACACCTTC
clone_size: many; j_call: TRBJ2-7; cdr3_length: 15; v_call: TRBV9; d_call: -; cdr3_aa: CASSPTLSHLYEQYF; cdr3_nt: TGTGCCAGCAGCCCAACCCTCAGTCACCTATACGAGCAGTACTTC
clone_size: many; j_call: TRBJ2-7; cdr3_length: 14; v_call: TRBV24-1; d_call: -; cdr3_aa: CATSDLQGGDEQYF; cdr3_nt: TGTGCCACCAGTGATTTACAGGGTGGGGACGAGCAGTACTTC
clone_size: few; j_call: TRBJ2-5; cdr3_length: 13; v_call: TRBV5-5; d_call: -; cdr3_aa: CASTSNRKETQYF; cdr3_nt: TGTGCCAGCACCTCCAACCGCAAGGAGACCCAGTACTTC
clone_size: many; j_call: TRBJ1-2; cdr3_length: 14; v_call: TRBV5-1; d_call: -; cdr3_aa: CASSLEGLDYGYTF; cdr3_nt: TGCGCCAGCAGCTTGGAAGGGTTGGACTATGGCTACACCTTC
clone_size: few; j_call: TRBJ2-5; cdr3_length: 16; v_call: TRBV4-1; d_call: TRBD2; cdr3_aa: CASSQVTSGSLETQYF; cdr3_nt: TGCGCCAGCAGCCAAGTAACTAGCGGGAGTTTGGAGACCCAGTACTTC
clone_size: many; j_call: TRBJ2-3; cdr3_length: 18; v_call: TRBV20-1; d_call: TRBD2; cdr3_aa: CSAPPPASGGFLSLAQYF; cdr3_nt: TGCAGTGCGCCACCCCCGGCTAGCGGGGGGTTCTTATCTCTTGCGCAGTATTTT
clone_size: few; j_call: TRBJ2-3; cdr3_length: 12; v_call: TRBV6-5; d_call: -; cdr3_aa: CASTARTDTQYF; cdr3_nt: TGTGCCAGCACCGCACGGACAGATACGCAGTATTTT
clone_size: many; j_call: TRBJ2-3; cdr3_length: 13; v_call: TRBV11-2; d_call: -; cdr3_aa: CASSAGFSNTQYF; cdr3_nt: TGTGCCAGCAGCGCCGGGTTTTCTAATACGCAGTATTTT
clone_size: many; j_call: TRBJ2-7; cdr3_length: 15; v_call: TRBV6-5; d_call: -; cdr3_aa: CASSPKGLPPDEQYF; cdr3_nt: TGTGCCAGCAGTCCTAAAGGACTTCCCCCTGACGAGCAGTACTTC
clone_size: few; j_call: TRBJ2-6; cdr3_length: 16; v_call: TRBV5-1; d_call: -; cdr3_aa: CASREQELSGANVLTF; cdr3_nt: TGCGCCAGCAGAGAACAGGAACTCTCTGGGGCCAACGTCCTGACTTTC
clone_size: -; j_call: TRBJ1-2; cdr3_length: 15; v_call: TRBV15; d_call: -; cdr3_aa: CATRGAGGGNYGYTF; cdr3_nt: TGTGCCACCAGAGGGGCGGGTGGTGGGAACTATGGCTACACCTTC
clone_size: -; j_call: TRBJ2-7; cdr3_length: 13; v_call: TRBV6-1; d_call: -; cdr3_aa: CASRGVGTYEQYF; cdr3_nt: TGTGCCAGCAGAGGGGTCGGAACCTACGAGCAGTACTTC
clone_size: many; j_call: TRBJ2-1; cdr3_length: 16; v_call: TRBV4-2; d_call: TRBD2; cdr3_aa: CASSQDLTSGYNEQFF; cdr3_nt: TGTGCCAGCAGCCAAGATTTAACTAGCGGTTACAATGAGCAGTTCTTC
clone_size: many; j_call: TRBJ2-5; cdr3_length: 13; v_call: TRBV7-3; d_call: -; cdr3_aa: CASSYGQQETQYF; cdr3_nt: TGTGCCAGCAGCTACGGACAGCAAGAGACCCAGTACTTC
clone_size: -; j_call: TRBJ2-1; cdr3_length: 17; v_call: TRBV9; d_call: TRBD2; cdr3_aa: CASSVEPRGGTYDEQFF; cdr3_nt: TGTGCCAGCAGCGTAGAACCCCGGGGGGGGACCTACGATGAGCAGTTCTTC